The present entry profiles one T cell receptor (beta chain) with its context. Its antigen is unidentified. The germline V gene encodes CDR1 KGHSH and CDR2 LQKENI. V gave up 3 bases and J gave up 3 bases, with 12 bases separating them. This CDR3 is 15 amino acids long. The data were taken from a study of vaccination and CD4 T cells after COVID-19. The wider study: Several convalescent cases were mild and one was severe, and all had been SARS-CoV-2 positive by nasal swab PCR. The stimulus for the cells was overlapping spike peptides derived from SARS-CoV-2, HCoV-NL63, HCoV-OC43 and HCoV-229E. Cultures serving as controls received a peptide pool (CEFX or HIV-1 Nef) or no peptide.

Oncomine TCR Beta short-read sequencing was applied to DNA from cultured CD4+ T cells. TCRdb itself ran the PCR reads through MiXCR, one entry per CDR3 protein. The table records 11,000 to 15,000 distinct CDR3 sequences, around 61% of them present only once. The treatment denotes: approximately 9-day PBMC culture with coronavirus spike peptide pools or control peptides (ViraFEST assay). Negative selection yielded CD4+ T cells from day-10 cultures. Sequencing used CD4+ T cells from blood, cultured in vitro. The chain recombines TRBV18 with TRBJ1-5, with D unclear. The clonotype was recovered from a human donor who had recovered from COVID-19. CDR3 residues: CASSPLKGPNQPQHF. The DNA for the CDR3 is TGTGCCAGCTCACCTCTTAAGGGTCCCAATCAGCCCCAGCATTTT.